A single sample gave rise to the 6 T cell receptor beta chains below, sequenced in a study of blood T cells in healthy people across ages. Then a second PCR, running roughly 6 to 12 cycles, was carried out with a sample-barcoded 5' primer and a J-beta primer mix. TCRdb reanalysed the 5' RACE reads using MiXCR and keeps one entry per CDR3 protein. The data show 650,000 or so distinct CDR3 sequences, 45% to 60% seen once. Sequenced input: blood. These receptors were taken from a woman of 80 years or more in good health.

Ten or more counts support this clonotype. The chain uses TRBV9 and TRBJ2-1; TRBD2 aligns across 9 bases. The length of the CDR3 is 17 residues. CDR1 and CDR2 from the germline V gene are SGDLS and YYNGEE. The V gene end was trimmed by 0 bases and the J gene end by 0 bases; junction bases not matched to a gene: 4. CDR3 DNA sequence: TGTGCCAGCAGCGTAGGGGGTAGCGGGGGCTCCTACAATGAGCAGTTCTTC. Encoded protein: CASSVGGSGGSYNEQFF.

This clonotype was observed at least ten times. The chain recombines TRBV28 with TRBJ1-2; D is unclear. V was shortened by 8 bases and J by 3 bases, with 16 bases between the two germline ends. The CDR3 has 14 amino acids. The V gene's germline CDR1 is MDHEN and CDR2 SYDVKM. In nucleotides, the CDR3 is TGTGCCAGCGGACGTTTCGGGCAGGACTATGGCTACACCTTC. It encodes CASGRFGQDYGYTF.

This clonotype was observed a handful of times. The chain employs TRBV15 and TRBJ1-2, with unresolved D. The V gene's germline CDR1 is LNHNV and CDR2 YYDKDF (reference sequence). CDR3 length: 12 residues. Trimming shortened V by 8 bases and J by 1 base, and 8 bases separated the two germline ends. CDR3 amino acids: CATSERNYGYTF. CDR3 in DNA: TGTGCCACCTCCGAGCGTAACTATGGCTACACCTTC. Full variable domain (remainder filled in from reference TRBV15 and TRBJ1-2): DAMVIQNPRYQVTQFGKPVTLSCSQTLNHNVMYWYQQKSSQAPKLLFHYYDKDFNNEADTPDNFQSRRPNTSFCFLDIRSPGLGDTAMYLCATSERNYGYTFGSGTRLTVV.

The rearrangement joins TRBV7-2 to TRBJ2-1, with 8 bases lining up with TRBD1. Germline V lookup: CDR1 SGHTA, CDR2 FQGNSA. V lost 2 bases, J lost 0 bases, and 12 bases stayed unmatched. This CDR3 has 19 amino acids. The DNA for the CDR3 is TGTGCCAGCAGCTTAAGGGGACGGACAGGGCCAAGCTCCTACAATGAGCAGTTCTTC. It is translated as CASSLRGRTGPSSYNEQFF.

With regard to this clonotype: Mismatch with germline at one junction end may stem from a read error. This rearrangement joins TRBV12-3 or TRBV12-4 to TRBJ2-1; 7 nucleotides agree with TRBD2. The CDR3 length is 15 residues. The CDR3 loop reads CASSSQRGSYKEQFF. CDR3 coding DNA: TGTGCCAGCAGTTCCCAGCGGGGCTCCTACAAGGAGCAGTTCTTC.

This sequence joins TRBV7-9 and TRBJ1-4, with 9 bases matching TRBD1. In germline, CDR1 is SEHNR, CDR2 FQNEAQ (reference sequence). The V segment lost 5 bases and the J segment 8 bases; nucleotides outside the gene matches: 6. The CDR3 has 14 residues. The CDR3, as DNA: TGTGCCAGCAGCAGACAGGGGGTTCGGGAAAAACTGTTTTTT. Amino acid sequence: CASSRQGVREKLFF.